Below, one TCR beta chain is given with its context. The sample comes from a study of T cells expressing NK-cell markers. Study in general: According to the study, TCR beta repertoires originated from sorted CD3+CD56+NKG2C+, CD3+CD56+NKG2C- and CD3+CD56-NKG2C+ T cells.

CDR1 SGHRS and CDR2 YFSETQ come from the germline V gene. The CDR3 runs 15 residues. TCRdb reworked the 5' RACE reads into one entry per CDR3 protein, no DNA. The repertoire table contains more than 400,000 distinct CDR3 sequences. This TCR derives from a woman aged 18 to 75 in good health. The sequencing sample was made of blood T cells: a sorted CD56 or NKG2C T cell subset, CD4+ or CD8+ T cells, or bulk PBMC T cells (not recorded which). The V call is TRBV5-1, the J call TRBJ1-3; TCRdb proposes TRBD1, but this gene call is untestable without DNA. The CDR3 sequence is CASSLDGGSGNTIYF.